The text below deals with one T cell receptor (beta chain). The target antigen is unknown. The sample is drawn from a study of T cells after yellow fever vaccination. Study background: The SMART-Seq v4 Ultra Low Input method served to prepare the low-cell-number fractions.

5'RACE template switching generated TCR cDNA, adding a universal primer site and UMIs. One entry per CDR3 protein, called by TCRdb with MiXCR from the 5' RACE reads. The sample yields 300,000 to 350,000 distinct CDR3 sequences, over 8.5% seen once. Study-wide points: Detected again after the booster were most primary-vaccination clones, at nearly 97% CD4 and 80% to 90% CD8. Peaking faster, on day 5 versus 15, the secondary response was nonetheless weaker.

From germline, CDR1 is MNHEY and CDR2 SVGEGT. Trimming left V 3 bases short and J 3 bases short, with 2 bases between. This CDR3 is built from 11 residues. Sample: CD4+ T cells sorted from PBMCs, taken 45 days after the yellow fever booster vaccination. The chain couples TRBV6-2 or TRBV6-3 to TRBJ1-1; D ambiguous. This TCR was recovered from a man between 18 and 35 years old who received the YFV17D yellow fever vaccine. CDR3 bases: TGTGCCAGCAGTTATGACACTGAAGCTTTCTTT. Translation gives CASSYDTEAFF.